Presented here are 19 T cell receptor beta chains from one specimen sequenced in a study of CD4 T cells in relation to SARS-CoV-2 and coronaviruses. For these TCRs, the target antigens are not known. The assay was immunoSEQ multiplex PCR, and TCRdb's table has in-frame clones only and misses some. The table lists about 26,000 clones, roughly 80% of them singletons. Unexposed donor CD4+ T cells date from about 2011-2018, before the COVID-19 pandemic. CD4+ T cells were isolated from the cells after about nine days of culture. The sample consisted of CD4+ T cells from PBMCs, cultured in vitro. These receptors were taken from a human donor in good health.

The V gene is TRBV14, the J gene TRBJ1-1, with unresolved D. From germline, CDR1 is SGHDN and CDR2 FVKESK. The V and J ends lost 1 base and 11 bases respectively, with 5 bases between them. The CDR3 has 10 amino acids. For the CDR3, the DNA is TGTGCCAGCAGCCAAGTAGTGGCTTTCTTT. Translated, it gives CASSQVVAFF. The full variable domain, in which reference TRBV14 and TRBJ1-1 provide the parts outside the CDR3, is EAGVTQFPSHSVIEKGQTVTLRCDPISGHDNLYWYRRVMGKEIKFLLHFVKESKQDESGMPNNRFLAERTGGTYSTLKVQPAELEDSGVYFCASSQVVAFFGQGTRLTVV.

The rearrangement links TRBV6-5 to TRBJ2-7; 7 nucleotides align to TRBD2. This CDR3 is built from 15 residues. The V gene end was trimmed by 4 bases and the J gene end by 2 bases; junction bases not matched to a gene: 8. CDR1 and CDR2 (germline): MNHEY, SVGAGI. CDR3 DNA sequence: TGTGCCAGCAGTTCCAGCGGGGACTTAACCTACGAGCAGTACTTC. Translating gives CASSSSGDLTYEQYF.

V usage is TRBV6-5 and J usage is TRBJ1-1; possible D gene TRBD1, 6 bases. Germline V lookup: CDR1 MNHEY, CDR2 SVGAGI. V lost 4 bases and J lost 8, with 23 bases in between. This CDR3 contains 16 residues. CDR3 region: CASSSLRQETSKEAFF. CDR3 in DNA: TGTGCCAGCAGTTCCCTGAGACAGGAGACATCTAAGGAAGCTTTCTTT.

This chain links TRBV28 with TRBJ2-1, with a weak D call TRBD2 (5 bases). V lost 1 base, J lost 6 bases, and 10 bases lay in between. The CDR3 is 14 amino acids. Germline lookup yields CDR1 MDHEN and CDR2 SYDVKM. CDR3 bases: TGTGCCAGCAGTTTATACGGGGTTTTCAATGAGCAGTTCTTC. Its translation: CASSLYGVFNEQFF.

This clone was found a few times. The rearrangement uses TRBV27 and TRBJ2-3; 13 bases map to TRBD2. In germline, CDR1 is MNHEY, CDR2 SMNVEV (reference sequence). This CDR3 region has 16 residues. V lost 5 bases to trimming and J lost 6 bases; unmatched junction nucleotides: 8. The chain's CDR3 is CASSPGLAGASDTQYF. The DNA for the CDR3 is TGTGCCAGCAGTCCCGGACTAGCGGGAGCTTCTGATACGCAGTATTTT.

This chain connects TRBV5-6 to TRBJ1-2; D remains unclear. The CDR3 length is 11 residues. Looked up from germline, CDR1 is SGHDT and CDR2 is YYEEEE. Trimming removed 2 bases at V and 6 bases at J, with 5 bases between. CDR3: CASSFYDGYTF. The CDR3 DNA follows: TGTGCCAGCAGCTTTTACGATGGCTACACCTTC.

The rearrangement uses TRBV12-3 or TRBV12-4 and TRBJ2-2; no definite D call. The CDR3 runs to 13 residues. Trimming removed 6 bases at V and 8 bases at J, with 13 bases between. The CDR3 protein is CASRPGWSGELFF. The DNA of the CDR3 is TGTGCCAGCAGACCCGGATGGTCGGGGGAGCTGTTTTTT.

This chain uses TRBV19 with TRBJ2-7, with 8 bases that match TRBD1. CDR3 length: 14 residues. J gave up 2 bases and V 6 bases, and 6 bases lay outside the gene matches. The germline V gene has CDR1 LNHDA and CDR2 SQIVND (reference sequence). The CDR3 loop reads CASSQDRETYEQYF. The CDR3 DNA sequence: TGTGCCAGTAGCCAGGACAGGGAGACCTACGAGCAGTACTTC.

J is TRBJ2-1 and V is TRBV19, with 9 positions matching TRBD2. V was clipped by 5 bases and J by 10 bases; unmatched bases: 12. The CDR3 length is 15 residues. CDR1 and CDR2 from the germline V gene are LNHDA and SQIVND (reference sequence). This CDR3 reads CASSLSGSPRWEQFF. For the CDR3, the DNA is TGTGCCAGTAGTCTTAGCGGGAGCCCCCGGTGGGAGCAGTTCTTC. Combining the CDR3 with reference TRBV19 and TRBJ2-1 gives the whole variable domain DGGITQSPKYLFRKEGQNVTLSCEQNLNHDAMYWYRQDPGQGLRLIYYSQIVNDFQKGDIAEGYSVSREKKESFPLTVTSAQKNPTAFYLCASSLSGSPRWEQFFGPGTRLTVL.

V gene TRBV2 combines with J gene TRBJ2-7; tentatively, D is TRBD1 (6 bases). Looked up from germline, CDR1 is SNHLY and CDR2 is FYNNEI. This CDR3 has 14 residues. Trimming left V 4 bases short and J 0 bases short, with 10 bases between. The CDR3 sequence is CASSGTVISYEQYF. In DNA form, the CDR3 reads TGTGCCAGCAGTGGGACAGTCATCTCCTACGAGCAGTACTTC.

J is TRBJ1-5 and V is TRBV2; 7 bases fit TRBD1. The CDR3 runs to 16 residues. The V gene end was trimmed by 6 bases and the J gene end by 3 bases; junction bases not matched to a gene: 11. The germline CDR1 and CDR2 sequences are SNHLY and FYNNEI. The CDR3 region has the DNA TGTGCCAGCAGGTCAGGGGCGGGACAGTCCAATCAGCCCCAGCATTTT. It is translated as CASRSGAGQSNQPQHF.

The rearrangement links TRBV25-1 to TRBJ1-5, with 7 bases fitting TRBD1. CDR3 length: 12 amino acids. Germline V gives CDR1 MGHDK, CDR2 SYGVNS. The trim removed 4 bases at V and 11 bases at J, leaving 5 bases unmatched. CDR3 sequence reads: CASSGGGRAQHF. CDR3 in DNA: TGTGCCAGCAGTGGAGGGGGCCGTGCCCAGCATTTT.

This clone was counted a few times. The chain couples TRBV7-9 to TRBJ1-1; a possible D gene is TRBD1 (5 bases). Germline V gene sequence: CDR1 SEHNR, CDR2 FQNEAQ (reference sequence). CDR3 length: 12 amino acids. Trimming removed 11 bases at V and 10 bases at J, with 20 bases between. The CDR3 DNA is TGTGCCCCAAGTACGACAGCCCTTGGAGCTTTCTTT. It is translated as CAPSTTALGAFF. Full variable domain (missing parts from reference TRBV7-9 and TRBJ1-1): DTGVSQNPRHKITKRGQNVTFRCDPISEHNRLYWYRQTLGQGPEFLTYFQNEAQLEKSRLLSDRFSAERPKGSFSTLEIQRTEQGDSAMYLCAPSTTALGAFFGQGTRLTVV.

The V and J genes are TRBV12-3 or TRBV12-4 and TRBJ1-2; the D gene is possibly TRBD1 (5 bases). The CDR3 length is 13 residues. Trimming took off 3 bases at V and 6 bases at J, with 11 bases between the two ends. The CDR3 nucleotides read TGTGCCAGCAGTTTGGGGGGGGAGGATGGCTACACCTTC. It translates to CASSLGGEDGYTF.

The chain uses TRBV30 and TRBJ2-7; D is possibly TRBD2 (6 bases). V was clipped by 0 bases and J by 5 bases, with 8 bases between them. The germline V gene has CDR1 GTSNPN and CDR2 SVGIG (reference sequence). The CDR3 totals 12 residues. In nucleotides, the CDR3 is TGTGCCTGGAGTGTTCCTAGCGACGAGCAGTACTTC. Translated: CAWSVPSDEQYF. The full variable domain, with the rest looked up from reference TRBV30 and TRBJ2-7, is SQTIHQWPATLVQPVGSPLSLECTVEGTSNPNLYWYRQAAGRGLQLLFYSVGIGQISSEVPQNLSASRPQDRQFILSSKKLLLSDSGFYLCAWSVPSDEQYFGPGTRLTVT.

This clone was detected only a few times. J is TRBJ2-3 and V is TRBV5-1; 7 nucleotides match TRBD2. V lost 1 base, J lost 6 bases, and 8 bases stayed unmatched. The CDR3 spans 15 residues. The germline gives CDR1 SGHRS, CDR2 YFSETQ. The CDR3 reads CASSLRAGEGDTQYF. The CDR3 nucleotides read TGCGCCAGCAGCTTGCGTGCGGGAGAGGGTGATACGCAGTATTTT. The full variable domain, completed using reference TRBV5-1 and TRBJ2-3, is KAGVTQTPRYLIKTRGQQVTLSCSPISGHRSVSWYQQTPGQGLQFLFEYFSETQRNKGNFPGRFSGRQFSNSRSEMNVSTLELGDSALYLCASSLRAGEGDTQYFGPGTRLTVL.

The V and J genes are TRBV12-3 or TRBV12-4 and TRBJ2-7, with 7 bases that match TRBD1. CDR3 length: 13 residues. J was trimmed by 1 base and V by 6 bases; bases with no gene match: 3. This CDR3 reads CASSAGGSYEQYF. Written as DNA, the CDR3 is TGTGCCAGCAGCGCAGGGGGATCCTACGAGCAGTACTTC.

This rearrangement joins TRBV6-5 to TRBJ2-3; 12 bases match TRBD2. From germline, CDR1 is MNHEY and CDR2 SVGAGI. With V trimmed by 2 bases and J by 2 bases, 2 bases remained unmatched. This CDR3 is 16 amino acids long. The CDR3 loop reads CASSYGTSGSTDTQYF. CDR3 bases: TGTGCCAGCAGTTACGGGACTAGCGGGTCCACAGATACGCAGTATTTT.

This clone was seen only a few times. The chain recombines TRBV18 with TRBJ2-7; D perhaps matches TRBD2 (5 bases). V was shortened by 6 bases and J by 6 bases, with 15 bases between the two germline ends. The germline V gene encodes CDR1 KGHSH and CDR2 LQKENI. This CDR3 has 13 residues. The chain's CDR3 is CASSPREGSEQYF. The CDR3 DNA reads TGTGCCAGCTCGCCCCGGGAAGGATCCGAGCAGTACTTC.